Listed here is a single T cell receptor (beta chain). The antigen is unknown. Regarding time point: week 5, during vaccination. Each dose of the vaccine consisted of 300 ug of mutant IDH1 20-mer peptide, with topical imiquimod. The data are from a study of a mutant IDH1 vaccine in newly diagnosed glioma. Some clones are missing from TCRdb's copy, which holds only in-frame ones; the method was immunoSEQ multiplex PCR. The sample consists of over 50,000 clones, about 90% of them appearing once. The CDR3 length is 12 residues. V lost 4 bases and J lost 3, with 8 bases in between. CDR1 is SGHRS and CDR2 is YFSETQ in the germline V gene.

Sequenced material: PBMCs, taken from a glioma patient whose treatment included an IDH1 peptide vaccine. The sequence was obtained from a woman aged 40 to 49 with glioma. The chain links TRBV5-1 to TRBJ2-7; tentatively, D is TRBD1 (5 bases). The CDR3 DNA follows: TGCGCCAGCAGCCCAACAGGCTACGAGCAGTACTTC. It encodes CASSPTGYEQYF. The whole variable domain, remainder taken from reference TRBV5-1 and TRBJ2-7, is KAGVTQTPRYLIKTRGQQVTLSCSPISGHRSVSWYQQTPGQGLQFLFEYFSETQRNKGNFPGRFSGRQFSNSRSEMNVSTLELGDSALYLCASSPTGYEQYFGPGTRLTVT.